This entry describes one TCR beta chain. The data belong to a study of T cell changes during pregnancy in multiple sclerosis. Some clones are missing from TCRdb's copy, which holds only in-frame ones; the method was immunoSEQ multiplex PCR. Of around 50,000 clones in the sample, 92% are singletons; the top ten hold approximately 0.2%. The length of the CDR3 is 13 residues. V was pared by 9 bases and J by 4 bases, with 16 bases between. The germline V gene encodes CDR1 SGHTS and CDR2 YDEGEE. This TCR came from a female donor with multiple sclerosis, enrolled in a pregnancy study. The chain is built from TRBV5-8 and TRBJ1-2, with a tentative D call TRBD1 (5 bases). The specimen was CD4+ T cells from peripheral blood mononuclear cells, collected in the second trimester of pregnancy. The CDR3 DNA reads as TGTGCCACGCACCGGGGGGTCCTCTATGGCTACACCTTC. As protein: CATHRGVLYGYTF.